The clone carrying this T cell receptor beta chain occurred many times. Its antigen is unknown. These data are taken from a study of regulatory T cells in long-lasting Graves disease. Across the whole study: Positive TSH receptor antibodies alongside over 5 years of antithyroid drugs were what marked Graves' disease as persistent.

Time point denoted: persistent/refractory GD, antithyroid drugs over 5 years with positive TRAb. Making the TCR library involved RNA that had been extracted from PBMCs. Germline lookup yields CDR1 SGDLS and CDR2 YYNGEE. This CDR3 contains 15 residues. Unmatched junction bases numbered 5, after V lost 3 bases and J lost 3 bases. Findings of the study overall: Favored gene segments in persistent disease were TRBV28, TRBJ1-2 and TRBJ2-5.

Arm-PCR of CDR3 regions and iRepertoire HTBI primers were the basis on which TCR beta libraries were built. TCRdb passed the multiplex PCR reads through MiXCR, listing each CDR3 protein once. Of some 370,000 distinct CDR3 sequences detected, less than 25% appear once; the ten largest clones hold less than 25%. This TCR was recovered from a female donor with Graves disease. The chain employs TRBV9 and TRBJ2-7; 11 nucleotides match TRBD2. The sequencing used peripheral blood mononuclear cells (PBMCs), collected when the disease was refractory, from a patient treated with antithyroid drugs. CDR3 protein: CASSASGTSGYEQYF. The CDR3, as DNA: TGTGCCAGCAGCGCATCCGGGACTAGCGGCTACGAGCAGTACTTC.